Below are 11 T cell receptor beta chains sequenced from a single sample in a study of Graves' ophthalmopathy and Graves' hyperthyroidism. The authors amplified TCR beta CDR3 regions from RNA transcripts. Second-round multiplex PCR came after a first-round RT-PCR that employed HTBI primers. TCRdb processed the multiplex PCR reads anew with MiXCR; each CDR3 protein has one entry. The sample comprises roughly 1.1 million distinct CDR3 sequences, 35% to 40% of which are singletons, and approximately 12% rests with the top ten. The sequenced material came from peripheral blood or thyroid tissue (not recorded which). Receptor source: an adult man with Graves' hyperthyroidism.

Many counts were recorded for this clonotype. V is TRBV12-3 or TRBV12-4 and J is TRBJ1-1; 7 bases line up with TRBD1. V shed 3 bases and J 6 bases; nucleotides not matched to a gene: 13. The CDR3 runs to 16 residues. The CDR3 DNA sequence: TGTGCCAGCAGTTTTGGGAGACAGGGCTTGAAGGCTGAAGCTTTCTTT. It specifies CASSFGRQGLKAEAFF.

Ten or more counts support this clonotype. The chain employs TRBV7-9 and TRBJ2-2; D unresolved. The germline V gene has CDR1 SEHNR and CDR2 FQNEAQ (reference sequence). The CDR3 length is 15 residues. V was cut by 2 bases and J by 4 bases, with 11 bases left in between. The CDR3 loop reads CASSLKRKLTGELFF. CDR3 DNA: TGTGCCAGCAGCTTAAAGAGGAAACTCACCGGGGAGCTGTTTTTT.

The chain recombines TRBV19 with TRBJ2-5, with 9 nucleotides matching TRBD2. The closer fit of TRBJ2-1 to the DNA end suggests the J call may be wrong. The CDR3 totals 16 residues. Germline V gives CDR1 LNHDA, CDR2 SQIVND (reference sequence). CDR3 in amino acids: CASSSISGSPFSEQFF. The CDR3 DNA reads TGTGCCAGCAGCTCCATTAGCGGGAGTCCCTTTAGTGAGCAGTTCTTC.

J is TRBJ1-1 and V is TRBV11-2, with a tentative D call TRBD1 (5 bases). CDR1 is SGHAT and CDR2 is FQNNGV in the germline V gene. The CDR3 consists of 15 residues. Trimming took off 5 bases at V and 6 bases at J, with 19 bases between the two ends. The DNA for the CDR3 is TGTGCCAGCAGCCCCTGGGGGGGGGTTTTGGCTGAAGCTTTCTTT. Protein: CASSPWGGVLAEAFF.

This clonotype was seen at least ten times. The chain has TRBV11-2 and TRBJ2-5; D call uncertain. With 2 bases removed from V and 0 bases from J, the gap between germline ends came to 7 bases. This CDR3 is 14 amino acids long. Per the germline V gene, CDR1 is SGHAT and CDR2 is FQNNGV. CDR3 nucleotide sequence: TGTGCCAGCAGCTTACCGACCTACCAAGAGACCCAGTACTTC. This encodes CASSLPTYQETQYF.

The chain links TRBV30 to TRBJ1-1; 8 bases align to TRBD1. Per the germline V gene, CDR1 is GTSNPN and CDR2 is SVGIG (reference sequence). CDR3 length: 14 residues. Trimming at V came to 4 bases and at J to 1 base, leaving 5 bases not matched to a gene. CDR3 DNA sequence: TGTGCCTGGAACACAGGGGGTCGGAACACTGAAGCTTTCTTT. This translates into CAWNTGGRNTEAFF.

This clonotype was picked up a small number of times. The chain recombines TRBV6-2 or TRBV6-3 with TRBJ1-5; 8 positions match TRBD1. The CDR3 is 15 residues long. The J segment lost 6 bases and the V segment lost 7 bases, leaving 11 bases of the junction unmatched. Germline CDR1 MNHEY, CDR2 SVGEGT. CDR3 region: CASTTRTGRVQPQHF. CDR3 DNA: TGTGCCAGCACAACCAGGACAGGGCGAGTTCAGCCCCAGCATTTT.

The rearrangement joins TRBV7-2 to TRBJ2-7; no clear D gene. Trimming shortened V by 4 bases and J by 3 bases, and 10 bases separated the two germline ends. Germline V gene data show CDR1 as SGHTA and CDR2 as FQGNSA. This CDR3 has 13 residues. CDR3: CASSSKPFYEQYF. Written as DNA, the CDR3 is TGTGCCAGCAGCTCTAAGCCATTCTACGAGCAGTACTTC. Based on the CDR3 plus reference TRBV7-2 and TRBJ2-7, the full variable domain is GAGVSQSPSNKVTEKGKDVELRCDPISGHTALYWYRQSLGQGLEFLIYFQGNSAPDKSGLPSDRFSAERTGGSVSTLTIQRTQQEDSAVYLCASSSKPFYEQYFGPGTRLTVT.

This clonotype was found many times. At one end, the junction sequence differs from germline, possibly due to a read error. The chain uses TRBV10-3 and TRBJ1-6, with 8 bases aligning to TRBD1. The length of the CDR3 is 18 residues. Germline lookup yields CDR1 ENHRY and CDR2 SYGVKD. In nucleotides, the CDR3 is TGTGCCAGCAGTTACCTGGATCCGACAGGGGTGGCGAATTCACCCCTCCACTTT. Its translation is CASSYLDPTGVANSPLHF.

At least ten counts were recorded for this clonotype. The chain carries TRBV11-1 and TRBJ2-7, with 7 bases aligning to TRBD1. With V trimmed by 5 bases and J by 4 bases, 5 bases remained unmatched. Per germline, CDR1 SGHAT and CDR2 FQDESV (reference sequence). The CDR3 consists of 13 residues. In DNA, the CDR3 is TGTGCCAGCAGCCCACAGGGGAGATACGAGCAGTACTTC. It codes for CASSPQGRYEQYF.

The chain employs TRBV28 and TRBJ2-7; 7 positions agree with TRBD2. Germline V gene sequence: CDR1 MDHEN, CDR2 SYDVKM. V dropped 7 bases and J dropped 4; count of bases not matched to a gene: 19. The CDR3 is 17 amino acids. The CDR3, as DNA: TGTGCCAGCACAAAAGACCCGGGAGGCCTGACCGCTTACGAGCAGTACTTC. As protein: CASTKDPGGLTAYEQYF.